The text below deals with one T cell receptor beta chain. The assay was immunoSEQ multiplex PCR, and TCRdb's table has in-frame clones only and misses some. Of 95,000 to 110,000 clones listed, under 95% are singletons. The germline V gene has CDR1 GTSNPN and CDR2 SVGIG (reference sequence). Deletions cut 5 bases from V and 1 base from J, with 8 bases between. The CDR3 has 12 amino acids. The record originates from a study of T cell changes during pregnancy in multiple sclerosis. This sequence was found in a female donor in good health, enrolled as a control in a pregnancy study. The V gene is TRBV30, the J gene TRBJ1-2; no reliable D call. This specimen was peripheral blood, taken in the third trimester of pregnancy. CDR3 amino acids: CAWATDNYGYTF. The CDR3 DNA reads as TGTGCCTGGGCGACTGATAACTATGGCTACACCTTC. The whole variable domain, remainder taken from reference TRBV30 and TRBJ1-2, is SQTIHQWPATLVQPVGSPLSLECTVEGTSNPNLYWYRQAAGRGLQLLFYSVGIGQISSEVPQNLSASRPQDRQFILSSKKLLLSDSGFYLCAWATDNYGYTFGSGTRLTVV.